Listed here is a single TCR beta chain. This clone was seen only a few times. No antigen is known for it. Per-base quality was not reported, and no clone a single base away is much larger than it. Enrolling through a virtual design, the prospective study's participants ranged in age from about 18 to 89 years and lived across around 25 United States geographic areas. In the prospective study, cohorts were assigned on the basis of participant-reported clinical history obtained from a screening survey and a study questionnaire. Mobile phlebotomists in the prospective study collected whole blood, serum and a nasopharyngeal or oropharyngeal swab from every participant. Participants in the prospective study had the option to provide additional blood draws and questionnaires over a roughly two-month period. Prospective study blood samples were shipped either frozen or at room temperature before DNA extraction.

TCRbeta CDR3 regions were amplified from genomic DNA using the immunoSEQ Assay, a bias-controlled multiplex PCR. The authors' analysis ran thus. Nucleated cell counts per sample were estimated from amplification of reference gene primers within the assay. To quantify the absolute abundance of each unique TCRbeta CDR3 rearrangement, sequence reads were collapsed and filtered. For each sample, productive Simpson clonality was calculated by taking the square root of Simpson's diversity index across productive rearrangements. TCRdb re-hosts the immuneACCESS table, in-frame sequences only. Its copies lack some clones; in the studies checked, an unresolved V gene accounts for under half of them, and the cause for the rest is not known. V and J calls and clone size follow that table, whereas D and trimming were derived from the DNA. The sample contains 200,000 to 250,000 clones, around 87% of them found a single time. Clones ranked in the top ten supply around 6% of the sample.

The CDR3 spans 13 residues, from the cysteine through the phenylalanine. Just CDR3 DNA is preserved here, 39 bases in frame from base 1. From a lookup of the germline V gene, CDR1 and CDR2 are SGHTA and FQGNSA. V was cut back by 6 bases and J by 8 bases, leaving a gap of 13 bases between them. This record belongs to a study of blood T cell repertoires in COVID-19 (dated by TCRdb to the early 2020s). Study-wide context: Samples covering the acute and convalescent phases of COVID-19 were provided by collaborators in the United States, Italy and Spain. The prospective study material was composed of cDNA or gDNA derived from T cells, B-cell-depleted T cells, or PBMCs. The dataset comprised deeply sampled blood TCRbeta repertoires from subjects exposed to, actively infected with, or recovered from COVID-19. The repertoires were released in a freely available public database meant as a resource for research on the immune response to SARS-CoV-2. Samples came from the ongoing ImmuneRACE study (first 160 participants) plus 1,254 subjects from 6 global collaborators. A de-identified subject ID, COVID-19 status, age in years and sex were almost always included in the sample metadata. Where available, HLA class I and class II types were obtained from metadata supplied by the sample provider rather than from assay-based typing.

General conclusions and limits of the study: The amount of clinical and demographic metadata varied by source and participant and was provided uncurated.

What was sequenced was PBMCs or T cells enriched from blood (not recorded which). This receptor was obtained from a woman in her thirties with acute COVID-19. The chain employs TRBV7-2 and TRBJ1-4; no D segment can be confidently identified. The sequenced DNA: TGTGCCAGCAGTAACTACCTCTGGGAAAAACTGTTTTTT. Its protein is CASSNYLWEKLFF.